This T cell receptor beta chain comes out of a study of T cell changes during pregnancy in multiple sclerosis. TCRdb's copy holds only in-frame clones and misses some; the assay was immunoSEQ multiplex PCR. The top ten clones hold 3.5% of a sample with 75,000 to 90,000 clones, around 93% of them seen once. CDR3 length equals 15 residues. Trimming took off 5 bases at V and 0 bases at J, with 11 bases between the two ends. Germline V lookup: CDR1 SGHAT, CDR2 FQNNGV. The input for sequencing was PBMCs, taken in the first trimester of pregnancy. The chain has TRBV11-2 and TRBJ2-1; D is unclear. The clonotype was recovered from a female donor in good health, serving as a control in a pregnancy study. Some clones in this sample may be carry-over from other donors' samples. The CDR3 here is CASSPDDFSYNEQFF. CDR3 DNA: TGTGCCAGCAGCCCTGATGACTTCTCCTACAATGAGCAGTTCTTC.